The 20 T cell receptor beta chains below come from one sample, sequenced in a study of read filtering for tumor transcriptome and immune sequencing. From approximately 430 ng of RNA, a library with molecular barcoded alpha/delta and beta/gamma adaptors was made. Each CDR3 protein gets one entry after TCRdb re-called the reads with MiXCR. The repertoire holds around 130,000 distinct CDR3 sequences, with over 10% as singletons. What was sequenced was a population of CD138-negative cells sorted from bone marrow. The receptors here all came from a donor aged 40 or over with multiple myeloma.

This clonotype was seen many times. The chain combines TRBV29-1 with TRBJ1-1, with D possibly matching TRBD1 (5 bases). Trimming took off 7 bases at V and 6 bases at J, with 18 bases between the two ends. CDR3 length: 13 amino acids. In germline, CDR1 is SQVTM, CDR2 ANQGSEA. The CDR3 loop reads CSAAGSWGAEAFF. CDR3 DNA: TGCAGCGCCGCAGGATCTTGGGGGGCTGAAGCTTTCTTT.

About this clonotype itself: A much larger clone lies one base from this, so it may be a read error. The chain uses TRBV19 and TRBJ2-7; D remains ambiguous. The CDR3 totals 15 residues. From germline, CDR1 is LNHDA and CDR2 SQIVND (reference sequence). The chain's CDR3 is CASSISEQSSCEQYF. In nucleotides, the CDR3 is TGTGCCAGTAGTATAAGCGAACAAAGCTCCTGCGAGCAGTACTTC.

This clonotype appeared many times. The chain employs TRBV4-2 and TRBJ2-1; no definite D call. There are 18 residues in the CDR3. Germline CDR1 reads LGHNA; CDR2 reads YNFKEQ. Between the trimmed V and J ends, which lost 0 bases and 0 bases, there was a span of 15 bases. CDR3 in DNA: TGTGCCAGCAGCCAAGACCCTCCAGAAGCGCTCTCCTACAATGAGCAGTTCTTC. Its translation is CASSQDPPEALSYNEQFF.

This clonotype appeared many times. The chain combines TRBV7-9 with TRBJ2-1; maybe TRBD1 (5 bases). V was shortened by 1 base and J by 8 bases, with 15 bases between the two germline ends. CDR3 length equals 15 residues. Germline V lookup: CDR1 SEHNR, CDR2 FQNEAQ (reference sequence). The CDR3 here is CASSLVSARVDEQFF. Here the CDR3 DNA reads TGTGCCAGCAGCTTAGTCTCCGCCAGGGTGGATGAGCAGTTCTTC.

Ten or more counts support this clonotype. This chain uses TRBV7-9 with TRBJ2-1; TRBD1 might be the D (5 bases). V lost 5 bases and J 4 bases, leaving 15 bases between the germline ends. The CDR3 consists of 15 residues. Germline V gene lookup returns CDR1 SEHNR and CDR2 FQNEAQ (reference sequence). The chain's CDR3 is CASSPDSTYYNEQFF. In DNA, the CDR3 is TGTGCCAGCAGCCCAGACAGCACCTATTACAATGAGCAGTTCTTC.

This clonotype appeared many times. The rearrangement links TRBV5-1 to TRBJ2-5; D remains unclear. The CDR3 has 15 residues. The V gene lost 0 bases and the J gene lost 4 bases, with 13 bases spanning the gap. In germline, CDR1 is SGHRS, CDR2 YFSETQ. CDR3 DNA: TGCGCCAGCAGCTTGGAGGATCAATATGGAGAGACCCAGTACTTC. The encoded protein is CASSLEDQYGETQYF.

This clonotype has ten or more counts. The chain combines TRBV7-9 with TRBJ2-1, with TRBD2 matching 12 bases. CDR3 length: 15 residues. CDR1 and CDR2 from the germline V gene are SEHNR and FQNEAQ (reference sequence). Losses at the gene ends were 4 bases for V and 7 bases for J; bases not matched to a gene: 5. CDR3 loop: CASSSCGTSGNEQFF. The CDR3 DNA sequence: TGTGCCAGCAGCTCCTGTGGGACTAGCGGGAATGAGCAGTTCTTC.

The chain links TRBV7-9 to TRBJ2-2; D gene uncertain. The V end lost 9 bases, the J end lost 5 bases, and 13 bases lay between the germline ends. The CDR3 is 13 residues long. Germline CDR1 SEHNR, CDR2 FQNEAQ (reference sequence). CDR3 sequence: CASFLLKTGELFF. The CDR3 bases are TGTGCCAGTTTTCTCTTAAAGACCGGGGAGCTGTTTTTT.

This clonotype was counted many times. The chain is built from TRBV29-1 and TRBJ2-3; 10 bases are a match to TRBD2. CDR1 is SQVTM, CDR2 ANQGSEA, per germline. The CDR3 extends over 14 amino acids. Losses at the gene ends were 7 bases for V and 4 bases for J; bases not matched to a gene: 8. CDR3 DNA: TGCAGCGCGGGCCTAGCGGGAGTCCCAGATACGCAGTATTTT. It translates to CSAGLAGVPDTQYF.

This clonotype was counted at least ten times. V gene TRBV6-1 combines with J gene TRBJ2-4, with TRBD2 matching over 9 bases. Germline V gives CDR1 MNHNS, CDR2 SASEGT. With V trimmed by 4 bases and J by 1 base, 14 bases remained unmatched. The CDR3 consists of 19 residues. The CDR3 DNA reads TGTGCCAGCAGTGTTACTGCGGGAGGGCCTGTGATGGCCAAAAACATTCAGTACTTC. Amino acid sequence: CASSVTAGGPVMAKNIQYF.

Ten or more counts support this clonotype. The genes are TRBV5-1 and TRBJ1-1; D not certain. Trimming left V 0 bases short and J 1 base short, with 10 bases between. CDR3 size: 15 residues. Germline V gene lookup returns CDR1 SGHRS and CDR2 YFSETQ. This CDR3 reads CASSLGAPQNTEAFF. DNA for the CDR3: TGCGCCAGCAGCTTGGGGGCCCCACAGAACACTGAAGCTTTCTTT.

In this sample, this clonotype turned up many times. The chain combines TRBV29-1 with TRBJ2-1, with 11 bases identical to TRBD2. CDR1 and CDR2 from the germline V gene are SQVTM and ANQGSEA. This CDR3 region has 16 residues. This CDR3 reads CTIYLQGTSGYNEQFF. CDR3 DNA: TGCACCATATACTTGCAGGGGACTAGCGGCTACAATGAGCAGTTCTTC.

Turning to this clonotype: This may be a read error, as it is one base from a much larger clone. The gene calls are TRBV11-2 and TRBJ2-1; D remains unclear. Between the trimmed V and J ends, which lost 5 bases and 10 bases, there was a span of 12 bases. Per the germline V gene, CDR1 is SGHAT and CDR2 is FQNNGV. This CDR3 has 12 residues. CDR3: CASSALSYEQFF. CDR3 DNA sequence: TGTGCCAGCAGCGCCCTCTCCTACGAGCAGTTCTTC.

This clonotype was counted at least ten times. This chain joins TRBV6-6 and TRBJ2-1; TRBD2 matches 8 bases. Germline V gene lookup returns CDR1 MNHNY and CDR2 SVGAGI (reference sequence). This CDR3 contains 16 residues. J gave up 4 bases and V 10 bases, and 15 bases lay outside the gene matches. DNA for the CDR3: TGTGCCACTTCGTCCAAAGCGGGAGCGAGTTACAATGAGCAGTTCTTC. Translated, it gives CATSSKAGASYNEQFF.

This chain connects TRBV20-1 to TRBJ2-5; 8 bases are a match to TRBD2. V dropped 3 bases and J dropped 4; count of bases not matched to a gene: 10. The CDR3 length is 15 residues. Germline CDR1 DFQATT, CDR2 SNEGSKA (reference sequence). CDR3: CSARQDGLARETQYF. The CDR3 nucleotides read TGCAGTGCTAGGCAGGACGGACTAGCTCGAGAGACCCAGTACTTC.

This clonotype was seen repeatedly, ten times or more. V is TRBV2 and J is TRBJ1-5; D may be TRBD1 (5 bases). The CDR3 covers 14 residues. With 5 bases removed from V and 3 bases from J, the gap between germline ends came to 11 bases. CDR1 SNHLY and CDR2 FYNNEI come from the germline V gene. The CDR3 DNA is TGTGCCAGCAGTTGGACACGAGACAATCAGCCCCAGCATTTT. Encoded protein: CASSWTRDNQPQHF.

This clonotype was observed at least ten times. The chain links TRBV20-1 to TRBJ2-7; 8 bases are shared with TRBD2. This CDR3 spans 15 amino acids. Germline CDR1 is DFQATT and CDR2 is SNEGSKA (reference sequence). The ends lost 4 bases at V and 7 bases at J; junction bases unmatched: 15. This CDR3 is CSATHPGLGFGEQYF. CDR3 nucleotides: TGCAGTGCTACCCATCCGGGACTAGGGTTTGGGGAGCAGTACTTC.

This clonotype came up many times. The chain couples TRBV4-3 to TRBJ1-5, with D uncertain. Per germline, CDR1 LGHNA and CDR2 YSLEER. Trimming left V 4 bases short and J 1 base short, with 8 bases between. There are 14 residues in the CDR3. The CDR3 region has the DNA TGCGCCAGCAGCCCCGATCCGAGCAATCAGCCCCAGCATTTT. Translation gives CASSPDPSNQPQHF.

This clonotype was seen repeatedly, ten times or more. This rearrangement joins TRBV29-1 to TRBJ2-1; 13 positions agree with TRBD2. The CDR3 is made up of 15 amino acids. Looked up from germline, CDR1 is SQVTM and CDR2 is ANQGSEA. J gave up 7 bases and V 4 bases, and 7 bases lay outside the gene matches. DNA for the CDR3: TGCAGCGTTGGCGCAACTAGCGGGAGGGCGAATGAGCAGTTCTTC. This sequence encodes CSVGATSGRANEQFF.

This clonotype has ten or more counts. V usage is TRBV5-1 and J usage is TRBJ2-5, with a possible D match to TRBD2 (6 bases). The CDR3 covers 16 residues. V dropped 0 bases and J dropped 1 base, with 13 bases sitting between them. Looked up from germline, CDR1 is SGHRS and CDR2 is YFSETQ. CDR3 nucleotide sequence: TGCGCCAGCAGCTTGGTGGGCGGGGCTGCCCAAGAGACCCAGTACTTC. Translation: CASSLVGGAAQETQYF.